One and the same sample provided the 21 T cell receptor beta chains below, sequenced in a study of cytomegalovirus exposure and HLA in healthy donors. PCR primers comprised 60 Vbeta and 13 Jbeta primers. The data were produced by immunoSEQ multiplex PCR, yet TCRdb's version contains in-frame clones alone and is incomplete. The sample has 200,000 to 250,000 clones, around four fifths seen once; the top ten hold approximately 1.5%. Sequencing was performed on PBMCs. Receptors were obtained from a man aged 50 or older in good health and CMV-seronegative.

This rearrangement joins TRBV6-4 to TRBJ2-2, with a tentative D call TRBD2 (7 bases). Trimming pared 6 bases from V and 3 bases from J, leaving 11 bases between. CDR1 MRHNA and CDR2 SNTAGT come from the germline V gene. This CDR3 comprises 14 residues. The CDR3 sequence is CASRGGPDTGELFF. The CDR3 region has the DNA TGTGCCAGCAGGGGGGGGCCCGACACCGGGGAGCTGTTTTTT.

This clone has only a few counts. The V gene is TRBV6-5, the J gene TRBJ2-1, with 13 bases lining up with TRBD2. CDR1 and CDR2 (germline): MNHEY, SVGAGI. This CDR3 is 15 amino acids long. V lost 5 bases, J lost 9 bases, and 7 bases stayed unmatched. The CDR3 nucleotides are TGTGCCAGCAGTCCCACTAGCGGGAGGGACGGTGAGCAGTTCTTC. It yields the protein CASSPTSGRDGEQFF.

This rearrangement joins TRBV28 to TRBJ2-1; 13 bases map to TRBD2. The CDR3 sequence is 18 residues long. With 3 bases clipped from V and 6 bases from J, the junction kept 11 bases outside the gene matches. Per germline, CDR1 MDHEN and CDR2 SYDVKM. In DNA form, the CDR3 reads TGTGCCAGCAGTTTTACTAGCGGGAGGGGTCCTCTTGGCAATGAGCAGTTCTTC. Encoded protein: CASSFTSGRGPLGNEQFF.

The table lists this clone with a few counts. The rearrangement links TRBV9 to TRBJ2-7; 8 nucleotides align to TRBD1. After removal of 4 bases from V and 5 bases from J, the junction contained 8 bases not matched to a gene. The CDR3 covers 14 residues. CDR1 and CDR2 (germline): SGDLS, YYNGEE. The CDR3 DNA is TGTGCCAGCAGCCCAAGGACAGGGCGGGACGAGCAGTACTTC. Protein sequence: CASSPRTGRDEQYF.

The chain uses TRBV6-5 and TRBJ1-2; maybe TRBD1 (6 bases). Trimming removed 6 bases from V and 8 bases from J, with 16 bases in between. CDR3 size: 13 residues. Germline CDR1 is MNHEY and CDR2 is SVGAGI. In DNA, the CDR3 is TGTGCCAGCAGCCTGCCGGCAGGGGACGGCTACACCTTC. Amino acids: CASSLPAGDGYTF.

The CDR3 loop reads CASSLARRQGAKTQYF. CDR3 bases: TGTGCCAGCAGCTTAGCCCGCCGACAGGGCGCTAAGACCCAGTACTTC. This chain uses TRBV11-2 with TRBJ2-5, with 7 bases aligning to TRBD1. V shed 1 base, J shed 6 bases, and the junction held 11 bases outside the gene matches. The CDR3 has 16 amino acids. Per the germline V gene, CDR1 is SGHAT and CDR2 is FQNNGV.

This chain uses TRBV27 with TRBJ2-7, with a possible D match to TRBD2 (6 bases). Germline values: CDR1 MNHEY, CDR2 SMNVEV (reference sequence). The CDR3 loop spans 14 amino acids. V was trimmed by 3 bases and J by 5 bases, leaving 14 bases between them. In nucleotides, the CDR3 is TGTGCCAGCAGTTTCGGGGGAGAGTCCCACGAGCAGTACTTC. This sequence encodes CASSFGGESHEQYF.

This chain connects TRBV9 to TRBJ2-3; no clear D. V was cut by 0 bases and J by 6 bases, with 8 bases left in between. CDR3 length: 13 amino acids. Per germline, CDR1 SGDLS and CDR2 YYNGEE. The CDR3 sequence is CASSVDWADTQYF. CDR3 in DNA: TGTGCCAGCAGCGTAGACTGGGCGGATACGCAGTATTTT.

V is TRBV9 and J is TRBJ1-1; 8 bases map to TRBD1. Germline values: CDR1 SGDLS, CDR2 YYNGEE. Unmatched junction bases numbered 6, after V lost 4 bases and J lost 4 bases. The CDR3 is made up of 14 amino acids. The chain's CDR3 is CASSLQGGGTEAFF. The DNA of the CDR3 is TGTGCCAGCAGCCTACAGGGGGGAGGCACTGAAGCTTTCTTT.

The V call is TRBV30, the J call TRBJ1-5; D remains unclear. Trimming cost V 1 base and J 2 bases, with 15 bases left between them. Germline V lookup: CDR1 GTSNPN, CDR2 SVGIG (reference sequence). The CDR3 spans 16 residues. CDR3 nucleotides: TGTGCCTGGAGTGGTCTCGGTGGCGGAGGCAATCAGCCCCAGCATTTT. It codes for CAWSGLGGGGNQPQHF. The whole variable domain, filled in from reference TRBV30 and TRBJ1-5, reads SQTIHQWPATLVQPVGSPLSLECTVEGTSNPNLYWYRQAAGRGLQLLFYSVGIGQISSEVPQNLSASRPQDRQFILSSKKLLLSDSGFYLCAWSGLGGGGNQPQHFGDGTRLSIL.

The CDR3 is CASSSGSGLQETQYF. Here the CDR3 DNA reads TGTGCCAGTTCTAGCGGGAGTGGTCTACAAGAGACCCAGTACTTC. The chain carries TRBV19 and TRBJ2-5, with 10 bases matching TRBD2. The CDR3 runs 15 residues. The V gene's germline CDR1 is LNHDA and CDR2 SQIVND (reference sequence). The junction had 8 bases not matched to a gene; V was cut back by 8 bases and J by 2 bases. Full variable domain (remainder filled in from reference TRBV19 and TRBJ2-5): DGGITQSPKYLFRKEGQNVTLSCEQNLNHDAMYWYRQDPGQGLRLIYYSQIVNDFQKGDIAEGYSVSREKKESFPLTVTSAQKNPTAFYLCASSSGSGLQETQYFGPGTRLLVL.

This chain connects TRBV7-9 to TRBJ1-5; tentative D call: TRBD1 (5 bases). This CDR3 contains 15 residues. Germline CDR1 SEHNR, CDR2 FQNEAQ (reference sequence). The V and J ends lost 3 bases and 6 bases respectively, with 15 bases between them. CDR3 region: CASSLYGGGIQPQHF. In DNA form, the CDR3 reads TGTGCCAGCAGCTTGTACGGGGGAGGGATTCAGCCCCAGCATTTT.

This clone showed up just a few times. The V and J genes are TRBV18 and TRBJ2-3; TRBD1 aligns across 8 bases. After removal of 5 bases from V and 5 bases from J, the junction contained 6 bases not matched to a gene. The CDR3 loop spans 14 amino acids. The V gene's germline CDR1 is KGHSH and CDR2 LQKENI. The CDR3 sequence is CASSDQGARDTQYF. The CDR3 DNA follows: TGTGCCAGCTCAGATCAGGGGGCTCGAGATACGCAGTATTTT.

The V call is TRBV29-1, the J call TRBJ2-2; D call uncertain. The CDR3 has 16 residues. Germline loops: CDR1 SQVTM, CDR2 ANQGSEA. Trimming pared 3 bases from V and 2 bases from J, leaving 16 bases between. Written as DNA, the CDR3 is TGCAGCGTTGATGCAGTCTGGTACAATAACACCGGGGAGCTGTTTTTT. Its protein is CSVDAVWYNNTGELFF.

The chain recombines TRBV10-1 with TRBJ2-4; 9 nucleotides line up with TRBD2. The germline V gene has CDR1 WNHNN and CDR2 SYGVQD (reference sequence). Unmatched junction bases numbered 5, after V lost 0 bases and J lost 8 bases. The CDR3 runs 15 residues. The CDR3 region has the DNA TGCGCCAGCAGTGAGTCATTAGCGGGAGCGGACATTCAGTACTTC. Amino acids: CASSESLAGADIQYF.

The genes are TRBV9 and TRBJ2-1, with TRBD2 matching 7 bases. CDR1 SGDLS and CDR2 YYNGEE come from the germline V gene. V shed 4 bases and J 10 bases; nucleotides not matched to a gene: 8. The CDR3 has 13 amino acids. The CDR3 region is CASSSRLAWEQFF. In nucleotides, the CDR3 is TGTGCCAGCAGCTCCCGACTAGCATGGGAGCAGTTCTTC. The full variable domain, rest sourced from reference TRBV9 and TRBJ2-1, is DSGVTQTPKHLITATGQRVTLRCSPRSGDLSVYWYQQSLDQGLQFLIQYYNGEERAKGNILERFSAQQFPDLHSELNLSSLELGDSALYFCASSSRLAWEQFFGPGTRLTVL.

This clone was seen a single time. The rearrangement uses TRBV10-3 and TRBJ2-2; no reliable D call. Germline assignment: CDR1 ENHRY and CDR2 SYGVKD. V gave up 8 bases and J gave up 5 bases, with 9 bases separating them. The CDR3 contains 12 residues. The CDR3 here is CAIRSSTGELFF. The CDR3 nucleotides are TGTGCCATCCGCTCTAGTACCGGGGAGCTGTTTTTT.

The rearrangement uses TRBV7-9 and TRBJ1-4; no clear D. In germline, CDR1 is SEHNR, CDR2 FQNEAQ (reference sequence). This CDR3 region has 15 residues. V was pared by 5 bases and J by 4 bases, with 14 bases between. The CDR3 DNA sequence: TGTGCCAGCAGCCCCGAATGGGCGTTTAATGAAAAACTGTTTTTT. It yields the protein CASSPEWAFNEKLFF.

The rearrangement joins TRBV11-3 to TRBJ2-3; 7 nucleotides agree with TRBD1. Germline V lookup: CDR1 SGHNT, CDR2 YENEEA. The CDR3 has 15 residues. V lost 5 bases, J lost 0 bases, and 5 bases stayed unmatched. The CDR3 protein is CASSPGQLSTDTQYF. CDR3 nucleotides: TGTGCCAGCAGCCCGGGACAGCTAAGCACAGATACGCAGTATTTT. The variable domain in full, completed from reference TRBV11-3 and TRBJ2-3, reads EAGVVQSPRYKIIEKKQPVAFWCNPISGHNTLYWYLQNLGQGPELLIRYENEEAVDDSQLPKDRFSAERLKGVDSTLKIQPAELGDSAVYLCASSPGQLSTDTQYFGPGTRLTVL.

With respect to this clone: A read error may account for a junction end that differs from germline. The chain carries TRBV7-3 and TRBJ2-3, with 7 bases fitting TRBD1. The germline gives CDR1 SGHTA, CDR2 FQGTGA. The CDR3 length is 14 residues. The chain's CDR3 is CASSLTGVENTQYF. The DNA of the CDR3 is TGTGCCAGCAGCCTAACAGGGGTAGAGAATACGCAGTATTTT.

This chain uses TRBV2 with TRBJ2-1, with D possibly matching TRBD2 (6 bases). V lost 5 bases, J lost 6 bases, and 17 bases lay in between. The germline V gene has CDR1 SNHLY and CDR2 FYNNEI. CDR3 length: 15 amino acids. The CDR3 is CASSRGEVLRNEQFF. The CDR3 DNA reads as TGTGCCAGCAGTCGCGGGGAAGTACTTCGCAATGAGCAGTTCTTC. The whole variable domain, remainder taken from reference TRBV2 and TRBJ2-1, is EPEVTQTPSHQVTQMGQEVILRCVPISNHLYFYWYRQILGQKVEFLVSFYNNEISEKSEIFDDQFSVERPDGSNFTLKIRSTKLEDSAMYFCASSRGEVLRNEQFFGPGTRLTVL.